This note documents a single TCR beta chain sequence. The junction shows a germline mismatch at one end, possibly a read error. This sample also contains other DNA sequences that code for the same CDR3. TCRdb's copy holds only in-frame clones and misses some; the assay was immunoSEQ multiplex PCR. The table includes roughly 460,000 clones, 80% to 90% detected once. The data originate from a study of Ad26.COV2.S vaccination and SARS-CoV-2 variants. About the research overall: The donor participated in the COV1001 trial, in its Ad26.COV2.S arm. The study gave Ad26.COV2.S intramuscularly, once or twice 56 days apart.

Germline CDR1 SGHKS, CDR2 YYEKEE (reference sequence). The CDR3 has 14 amino acids. Indicated treatment: about 20 received Ad26.COV2.S at low or high dose, single or two shots; roughly five received placebo; per-sample allocation not given. Sampling occurred on day 63 after the first vaccine or placebo injection. The TCR originated in a person aged 18-65 years who received the Ad26.COV2.S COVID-19 vaccine or a placebo. The chain recombines TRBV5-5 with TRBJ2-2, with TRBD1 as a possible D gene (5 bases). The sequencing here drew on peripheral blood, taken in a trial of Ad26.COV2.S vaccine versus placebo. The CDR3 DNA sequence: TGCGCCAGCAGCTTGGCAGGGATCACCGGGGAGCTGTTTTTT. Encoded protein: CASSLAGITGELFF.